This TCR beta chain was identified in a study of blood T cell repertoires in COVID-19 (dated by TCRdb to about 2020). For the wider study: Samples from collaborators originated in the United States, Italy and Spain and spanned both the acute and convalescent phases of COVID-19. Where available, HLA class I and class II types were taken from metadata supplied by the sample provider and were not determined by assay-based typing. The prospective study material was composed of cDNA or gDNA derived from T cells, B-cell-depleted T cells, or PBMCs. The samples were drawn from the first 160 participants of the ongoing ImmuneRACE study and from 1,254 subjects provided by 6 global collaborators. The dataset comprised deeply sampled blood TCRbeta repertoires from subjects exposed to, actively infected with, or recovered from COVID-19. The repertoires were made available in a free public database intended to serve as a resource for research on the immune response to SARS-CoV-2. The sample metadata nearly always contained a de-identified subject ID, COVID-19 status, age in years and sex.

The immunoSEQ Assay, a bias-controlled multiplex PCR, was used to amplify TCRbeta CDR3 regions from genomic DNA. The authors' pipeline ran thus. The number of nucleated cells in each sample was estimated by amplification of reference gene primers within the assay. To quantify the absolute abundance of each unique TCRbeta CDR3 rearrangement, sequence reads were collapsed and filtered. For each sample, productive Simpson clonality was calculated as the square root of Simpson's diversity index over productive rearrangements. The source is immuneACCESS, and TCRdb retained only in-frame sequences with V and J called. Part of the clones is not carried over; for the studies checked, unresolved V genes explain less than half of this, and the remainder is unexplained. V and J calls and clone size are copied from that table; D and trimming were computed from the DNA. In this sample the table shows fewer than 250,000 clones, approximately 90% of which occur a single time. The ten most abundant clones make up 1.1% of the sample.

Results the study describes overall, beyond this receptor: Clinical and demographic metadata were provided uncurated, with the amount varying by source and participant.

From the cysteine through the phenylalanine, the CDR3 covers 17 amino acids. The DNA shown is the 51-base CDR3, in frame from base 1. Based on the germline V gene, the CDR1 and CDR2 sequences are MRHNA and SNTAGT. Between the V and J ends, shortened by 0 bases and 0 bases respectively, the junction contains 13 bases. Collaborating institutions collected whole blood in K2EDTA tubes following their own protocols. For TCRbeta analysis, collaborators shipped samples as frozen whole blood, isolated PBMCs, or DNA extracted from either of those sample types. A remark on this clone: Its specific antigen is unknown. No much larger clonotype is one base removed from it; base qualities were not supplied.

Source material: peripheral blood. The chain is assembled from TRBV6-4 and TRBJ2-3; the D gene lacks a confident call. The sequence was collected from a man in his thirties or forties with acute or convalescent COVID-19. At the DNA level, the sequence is TGTGCCAGCAGTGACTCGGCCGGAAGCGCAAGCACAGATACGCAGTATTTT. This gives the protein CASSDSAGSASTDTQYF.